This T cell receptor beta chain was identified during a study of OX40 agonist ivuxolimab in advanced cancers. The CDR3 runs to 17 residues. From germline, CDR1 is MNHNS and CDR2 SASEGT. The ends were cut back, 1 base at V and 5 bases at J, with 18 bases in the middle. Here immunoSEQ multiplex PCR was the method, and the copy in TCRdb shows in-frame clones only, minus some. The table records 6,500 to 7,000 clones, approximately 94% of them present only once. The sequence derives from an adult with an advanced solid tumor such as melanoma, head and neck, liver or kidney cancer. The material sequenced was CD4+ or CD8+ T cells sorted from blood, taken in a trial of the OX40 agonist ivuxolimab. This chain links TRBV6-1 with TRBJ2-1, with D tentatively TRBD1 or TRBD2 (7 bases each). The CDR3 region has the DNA TGTGCCAGCAGTGAAGGGCAGGGGGGGACACCTGACAATGAGCAGTTCTTC. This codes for CASSEGQGGTPDNEQFF.